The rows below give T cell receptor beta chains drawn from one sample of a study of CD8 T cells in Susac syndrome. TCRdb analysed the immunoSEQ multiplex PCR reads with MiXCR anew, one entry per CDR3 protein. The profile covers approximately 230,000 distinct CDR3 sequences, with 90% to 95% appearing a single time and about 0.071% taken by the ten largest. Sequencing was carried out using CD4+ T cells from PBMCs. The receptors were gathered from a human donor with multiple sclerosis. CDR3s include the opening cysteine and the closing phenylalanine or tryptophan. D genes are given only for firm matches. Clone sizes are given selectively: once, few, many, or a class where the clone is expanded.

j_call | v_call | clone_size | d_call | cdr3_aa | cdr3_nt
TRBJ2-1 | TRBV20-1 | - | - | CSASSDSSYNEQFF | TGCAGTGCCTCTAGCGATAGCTCCTACAATGAGCAGTTCTTC
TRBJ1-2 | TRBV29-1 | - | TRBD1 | CSVGRDREDYGYTF | TGCAGCGTTGGCAGGGACAGGGAGGACTATGGCTACACCTTC
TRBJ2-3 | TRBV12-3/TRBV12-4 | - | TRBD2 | CASSSSTGGRDTQYF | TGTGCCAGCAGTTCAAGTACGGGGGGAAGGGATACGCAGTATTTT
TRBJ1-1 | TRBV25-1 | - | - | CASSERRPTGEAFF | TGTGCCAGCAGTGAGAGGCGGCCAACGGGCGAAGCTTTCTTT
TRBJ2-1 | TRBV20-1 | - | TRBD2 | CSARSSGRWGNEQFF | TGCAGTGCTAGAAGTAGCGGGAGGTGGGGGAATGAGCAGTTCTTC
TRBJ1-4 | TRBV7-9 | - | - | CASSFRTGKLFF | TGTGCCAGCAGCTTCAGAACTGGAAAACTGTTTTTT
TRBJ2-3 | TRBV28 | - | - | CASSFWGEVPDTQYF | TGTGCCAGCAGTTTTTGGGGGGAAGTTCCAGATACGCAGTATTTT
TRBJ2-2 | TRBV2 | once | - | CASIARAPNTGELFF | TGTGCCAGCATCGCAAGGGCCCCGAACACCGGGGAGCTGTTTTTT
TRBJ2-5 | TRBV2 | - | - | CASSERGNQETQYF | TGTGCCAGCAGTGAACGGGGGAACCAAGAGACCCAGTACTTC
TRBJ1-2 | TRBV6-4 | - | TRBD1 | CASSSTGIGYTF | TGTGCCAGCAGTTCGACAGGGATTGGCTACACCTTC
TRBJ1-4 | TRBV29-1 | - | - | CSGKGRTNEKLFF | TGCAGCGGGAAGGGGAGAACTAATGAAAAACTGTTTTTT
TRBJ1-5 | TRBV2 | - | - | CASRRGLGYQPQHF | TGTGCCAGCAGGAGGGGACTGGGCTACCAGCCCCAGCATTTT
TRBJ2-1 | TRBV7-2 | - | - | CASSLGHRYNEQFF | TGTGCCAGCAGCTTGGGACACCGATACAATGAGCAGTTCTTC
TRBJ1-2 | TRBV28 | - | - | CASRIHGASNYGYTF | TGTGCCAGCAGGATTCACGGCGCCTCTAACTATGGCTACACCTTC
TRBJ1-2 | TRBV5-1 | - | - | CASRKTIENYGYTF | TGCGCCAGCAGAAAAACCATAGAGAACTATGGCTACACCTTC
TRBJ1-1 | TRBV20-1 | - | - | CSAPPPGGGAFF | TGCAGTGCTCCTCCCCCCGGGGGTGGCGCTTTCTTT
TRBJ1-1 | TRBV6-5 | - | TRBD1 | CASSSKTGITEAFF | TGTGCCAGCAGCTCAAAGACAGGGATTACTGAAGCTTTCTTT
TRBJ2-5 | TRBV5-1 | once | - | CASSPSSSTNQETQYF | TGCGCCAGCAGCCCGTCATCCTCGACAAACCAAGAGACCCAGTACTTC
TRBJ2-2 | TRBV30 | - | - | CAWSVLVPGTGELFF | TGTGCCTGGAGTGTACTCGTACCGGGGACCGGGGAGCTGTTTTTT
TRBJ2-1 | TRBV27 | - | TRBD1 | CASRRDRPYNEQFF | TGTGCCAGCAGAAGGGACAGACCCTACAATGAGCAGTTCTTC
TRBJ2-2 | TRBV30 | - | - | CAWSAGRRAGELFF | TGTGCCTGGAGCGCCGGGAGAAGGGCCGGGGAGCTGTTTTTT
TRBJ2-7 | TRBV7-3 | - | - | CASSRDGGKQYF | TGTGCCAGCAGTAGGGACGGCGGAAAGCAGTACTTC
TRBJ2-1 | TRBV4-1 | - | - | CASSQGGRAVLYNEQFF | TGCGCCAGCAGCCAAGGCGGCCGAGCGGTACTTTACAATGAGCAGTTCTTC
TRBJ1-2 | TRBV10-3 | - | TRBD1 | CAISEIGTGGGYTF | TGTGCCATCAGTGAGATCGGGACAGGGGGTGGCTACACCTTC
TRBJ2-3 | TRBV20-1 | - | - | CSARDPLWYDTQYF | TGCAGTGCTAGAGATCCCCTATGGTACGATACGCAGTATTTT
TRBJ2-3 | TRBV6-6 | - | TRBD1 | CASSRTGMGTDTQYF | TGTGCCAGCAGCCGGACAGGGATGGGCACAGATACGCAGTATTTT
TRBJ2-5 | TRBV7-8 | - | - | CASSLFQETQYF | TGTGCCAGCAGTCTCTTCCAAGAGACCCAGTACTTC
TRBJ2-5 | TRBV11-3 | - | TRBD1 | CASSPWTGDETQYF | TGTGCCAGCAGCCCCTGGACAGGGGACGAGACCCAGTACTTC
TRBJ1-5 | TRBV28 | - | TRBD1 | CASRTGQGSNQPQHF | TGTGCCAGCCGTACCGGACAGGGTAGCAATCAGCCCCAGCATTTT
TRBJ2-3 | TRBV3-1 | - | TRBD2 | CASSATTSGSTDTQYF | TGTGCCAGCAGCGCTACGACTAGCGGGAGCACAGATACGCAGTATTTT
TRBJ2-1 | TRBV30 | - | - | CAWSLRALPWRQFF | TGTGCCTGGAGCCTAAGGGCGCTCCCGTGGAGGCAGTTCTTC
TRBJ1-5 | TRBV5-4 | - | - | CASSLGPLVLPQHF | TGTGCCAGCAGCTTGGGGCCCTTAGTGCTGCCCCAGCATTTT
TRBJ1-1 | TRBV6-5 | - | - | CASSYLAGALSNTEAFF | TGTGCCAGCAGTTACCTGGCGGGGGCCCTCTCGAACACTGAAGCTTTCTTT
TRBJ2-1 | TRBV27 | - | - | CASSFISRDEQFF | TGTGCCAGCAGTTTTATTAGCCGGGATGAGCAGTTCTTC